The 21 T cell receptor beta chains in this list originate from one sample, sequenced in a study of long-term antiretroviral therapy in people with HIV. It was version v3.0 of the immunoSEQ assay that was run at survey level. Clones were sequenced by immunoSEQ multiplex PCR, and TCRdb holds only the in-frame ones, with some missing. The profile shows 24,000 or so clones, around 84% of them singletons. Sample: unsorted PBMCs, taken 2.3 years after starting antiretroviral therapy. These receptors came from a middle-aged man with HIV.

The chain combines TRBV15 with TRBJ1-5; D perhaps matches TRBD1 (5 bases). The V end lost 1 base, the J end lost 2 bases, and 9 bases lay between the germline ends. From germline, CDR1 is LNHNV and CDR2 YYDKDF (reference sequence). The CDR3 has 15 amino acids. CDR3: CATSRVREGNQPQHF. As DNA, the CDR3 is TGTGCCACCAGCAGAGTCAGGGAAGGCAATCAGCCCCAGCATTTT.

The chain recombines TRBV18 with TRBJ1-1; no firm D call. Germline assignment: CDR1 KGHSH and CDR2 LQKENI. Trimming took 2 bases from V and 2 from J, leaving 12 bases between them. CDR3 size: 15 residues. Written as DNA, the CDR3 is TGTGCCAGCTCACCATCAATTCTGGAAAACACTGAAGCTTTCTTT. Its protein product is CASSPSILENTEAFF.

This chain uses TRBV19 with TRBJ2-1, with 7 bases that match TRBD1. This CDR3 spans 15 amino acids. The ends lost 7 bases at V and 4 bases at J; junction bases unmatched: 10. Germline CDR1 is LNHDA and CDR2 is SQIVND (reference sequence). In nucleotides, the CDR3 is TGTGCCAGTAACACGGGGACAGCGACGTACAATGAGCAGTTCTTC. Its protein product is CASNTGTATYNEQFF. Using reference TRBV19 and TRBJ2-1 for the parts outside the CDR3, the full variable domain is DGGITQSPKYLFRKEGQNVTLSCEQNLNHDAMYWYRQDPGQGLRLIYYSQIVNDFQKGDIAEGYSVSREKKESFPLTVTSAQKNPTAFYLCASNTGTATYNEQFFGPGTRLTVL.

Written as DNA, the CDR3 is TGTGCCAGTAGCCCCTTTAGGGGTGCTGGGGCCAACGTCCTGACTTTC. It specifies CASSPFRGAGANVLTF. This chain uses TRBV19 with TRBJ2-6; perhaps TRBD1 as D (5 bases). Trimming took off 6 bases at V and 2 bases at J, with 14 bases between the two ends. The CDR3 totals 16 residues. The germline CDR1 and CDR2 sequences are LNHDA and SQIVND (reference sequence).

This clone was observed a handful of times. The V and J genes are TRBV29-1 and TRBJ1-2, with TRBD1 as a possible D gene (5 bases). The V end was cut by 6 bases, the J end by 3 bases, with 20 bases between. This CDR3 is built from 15 residues. CDR1 and CDR2 from the germline V gene are SQVTM and ANQGSEA. CDR3 residues: CSVNFNRGGDYGYTF. Written as DNA, the CDR3 is TGCAGCGTGAACTTCAACCGGGGGGGGGACTATGGCTACACCTTC.

This sequence joins TRBV2 and TRBJ1-4; D is perhaps TRBD1 (6 bases). The CDR3 length is 16 residues. CDR1 SNHLY and CDR2 FYNNEI come from the germline V gene. V dropped 3 bases and J dropped 0 bases, with 11 bases sitting between them. The CDR3 loop reads CASSDRDIATNEKLFF. The CDR3 region has the DNA TGTGCCAGCAGTGACCGGGACATTGCAACTAATGAAAAACTGTTTTTT.

Worth noting for this clone: At the DNA level, this CDR3 is encoded by other sequences in the same sample as well. This chain joins TRBV19 and TRBJ2-5, with 8 bases lining up with TRBD2. CDR1 LNHDA and CDR2 SQIVND come from the germline V gene (reference sequence). The CDR3 runs to 17 residues. V was clipped by 0 bases and J by 4 bases; unmatched bases: 10. CDR3 nucleotide sequence: TGTGCCAGTAGTATAGAAGGGGCGGGGGGCCCCCCAGAGACCCAGTACTTC. Its protein is CASSIEGAGGPPETQYF.

This chain joins TRBV4-2 and TRBJ1-6; tentatively, D is TRBD1 (6 bases). Trimming pared 4 bases from V and 7 bases from J, leaving 11 bases between. The length of the CDR3 is 14 residues. Germline V gene data show CDR1 as LGHNA and CDR2 as YNFKEQ. The CDR3 nucleotides read TGTGCCAGCAGCCTTACAGGGAGCAATTCACCCCTCCACTTT. Amino acids: CASSLTGSNSPLHF.

The chain is built from TRBV4-2 and TRBJ1-2; perhaps TRBD1 as D (5 bases). The CDR3 covers 14 residues. V lost 6 bases, J lost 5 bases, and 16 bases lay in between. Germline lookup yields CDR1 LGHNA and CDR2 YNFKEQ. DNA of the CDR3: TGTGCCAGCAGTGGGACGATGGAGGGGTATGGCTACACCTTC. Its translation: CASSGTMEGYGYTF.

This clone has just a few counts. This chain joins TRBV7-9 and TRBJ1-3, with TRBD1 matching 8 bases. The CDR3 is 18 residues long. V shed 4 bases and J 0 bases; nucleotides not matched to a gene: 11. From germline, CDR1 is SEHNR and CDR2 FQNEAQ (reference sequence). DNA for the CDR3: TGTGCCAGCAGCTACGTTACAGGGGGTTCCTCCTCTGGAAACACCATATATTTT. Encoded protein: CASSYVTGGSSSGNTIYF.

This chain joins TRBV20-1 and TRBJ2-1, with D possibly matching TRBD1 (5 bases). The ends were cut back, 6 bases at V and 9 bases at J, with 12 bases in the middle. CDR1 and CDR2 (germline): DFQATT, SNEGSKA (reference sequence). There are 11 residues in the CDR3. CDR3 sequence (DNA): TGCAGTGCAGCAGCCCAGGGTGAGCAGTTCTTC. It specifies CSAAAQGEQFF.

CDR3 sequence: CASSLKWGTGALTDTQYF. CDR3 DNA sequence: TGTGCCAGCAGTTTAAAATGGGGGACAGGGGCCCTCACAGATACGCAGTATTTT. This rearrangement joins TRBV27 to TRBJ2-3, with 10 bases fitting TRBD1. V lost 2 bases and J lost 2; bases outside the gene matches: 10. CDR3 length: 18 residues. The germline CDR1 and CDR2 sequences are MNHEY and SMNVEV (reference sequence).

This chain uses TRBV5-1 with TRBJ2-2; D not resolved. Germline V lookup: CDR1 SGHRS, CDR2 YFSETQ. The CDR3 length is 12 residues. V was shortened by 4 bases and J by 4 bases, with 5 bases between the two germline ends. The CDR3 spells CASSQITGELFF. The CDR3, as DNA: TGCGCCAGCAGCCAGATCACCGGGGAGCTGTTTTTT.

The CDR3 DNA follows: TGTGCCAGCAGTTCGTCCCCGGACAGGTTACAGTTCTTC. As protein: CASSSSPDRLQFF. The chain recombines TRBV27 with TRBJ2-1; TRBD1 matches at 7 bases. Germline values: CDR1 MNHEY, CDR2 SMNVEV (reference sequence). The CDR3 is made up of 13 amino acids. V was pared by 4 bases and J by 13 bases, with 10 bases of the junction left unmatched.

This chain connects TRBV11-2 to TRBJ2-7; 10 bases align to TRBD2. V shed 1 base and J 0 bases; nucleotides not matched to a gene: 3. The germline V gene encodes CDR1 SGHAT and CDR2 FQNNGV. The CDR3 spans 16 residues. The CDR3 spells CASSLGLAGVSYEQYF. CDR3 DNA sequence: TGTGCCAGCAGCTTAGGACTAGCGGGCGTCTCCTACGAGCAGTACTTC.

This clone was counted a few times. The V call is TRBV7-9, the J call TRBJ1-2, with D perhaps TRBD1 (5 bases). This CDR3 region has 16 residues. V was cut by 4 bases and J by 7 bases, with 22 bases left in between. In germline, CDR1 is SEHNR, CDR2 FQNEAQ (reference sequence). CDR3: CASSSLWTGMGGGYTF. The CDR3 nucleotides read TGTGCCAGCAGCTCCCTCTGGACCGGAATGGGGGGTGGCTACACCTTC.

The genes are TRBV5-4 and TRBJ2-5; 13 nucleotides match TRBD2. The V gene's germline CDR1 is SGHNT and CDR2 YYREEE (reference sequence). V lost 4 bases and J lost 5; bases outside the gene matches: 5. The CDR3 has 15 amino acids. The DNA of the CDR3 is TGTGCCAGCAGCATCGGACTAGCGGGAGTTGAGACCCAGTACTTC. Amino acid sequence: CASSIGLAGVETQYF.

The chain links TRBV30 to TRBJ2-1; D possibly corresponds to TRBD1 (6 bases). Germline V CDR1 and CDR2: GTSNPN, SVGIG (reference sequence). The length of the CDR3 is 18 residues. Trimming removed 3 bases from V and 2 bases from J, with 23 bases in between. This chain's CDR3 is CAWSALGGPFSTYNEQFF. The DNA for the CDR3 is TGTGCCTGGAGCGCACTAGGGGGACCCTTTAGTACCTACAATGAGCAGTTCTTC.

This chain connects TRBV7-2 to TRBJ2-1, with unresolved D. The CDR3 loop spans 14 amino acids. Germline loops: CDR1 SGHTA, CDR2 FQGNSA. Trimming pared 1 base from V and 7 bases from J, leaving 11 bases between. The CDR3 DNA reads as TGTGCCAGCAGCTTAGACCAGCGTTCTAATGAGCAGTTCTTC. Residues: CASSLDQRSNEQFF.

CDR3 region: CASSLSGGYTGELFF. CDR3 nucleotide sequence: TGCGCCAGCAGCTTGTCAGGGGGGTACACCGGGGAGCTGTTTTTT. The chain combines TRBV5-1 with TRBJ2-2; TRBD1 is a possible D gene (7 bases). CDR3 size: 15 residues. Germline V gives CDR1 SGHRS, CDR2 YFSETQ. Trimming shortened V by 1 base and J by 3 bases, and 10 bases separated the two germline ends.

The rearrangement links TRBV2 to TRBJ2-2, with D possibly matching TRBD2 (5 bases). The CDR3 is made up of 14 amino acids. V lost 7 bases, J lost 1 base, and 10 bases lay in between. Germline V gene lookup returns CDR1 SNHLY and CDR2 FYNNEI. Here the CDR3 reads CASIPGGNTGELFF. Here the CDR3 DNA reads TGTGCCAGCATCCCCGGAGGGAACACCGGGGAGCTGTTTTTT.